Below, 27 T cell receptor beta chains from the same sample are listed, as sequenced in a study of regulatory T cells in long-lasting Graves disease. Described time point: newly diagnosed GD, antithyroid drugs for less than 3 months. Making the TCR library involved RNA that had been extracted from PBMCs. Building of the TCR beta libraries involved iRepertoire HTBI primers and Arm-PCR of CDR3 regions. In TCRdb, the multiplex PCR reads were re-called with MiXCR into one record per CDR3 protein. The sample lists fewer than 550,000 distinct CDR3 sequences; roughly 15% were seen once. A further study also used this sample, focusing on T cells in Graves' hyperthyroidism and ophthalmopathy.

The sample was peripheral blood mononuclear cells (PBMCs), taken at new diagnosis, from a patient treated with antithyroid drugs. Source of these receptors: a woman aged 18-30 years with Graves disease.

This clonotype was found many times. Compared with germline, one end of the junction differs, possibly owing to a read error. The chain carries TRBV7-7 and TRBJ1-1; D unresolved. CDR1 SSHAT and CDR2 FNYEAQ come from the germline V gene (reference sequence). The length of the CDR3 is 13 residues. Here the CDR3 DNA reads TGTGCTAGCAGCTTCGGTCTCGGCACTGAAGCTTTCTTT. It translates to CASSFGLGTEAFF.

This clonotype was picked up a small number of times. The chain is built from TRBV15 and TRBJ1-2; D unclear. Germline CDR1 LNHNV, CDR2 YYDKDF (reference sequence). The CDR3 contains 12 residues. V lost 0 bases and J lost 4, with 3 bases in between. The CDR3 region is CATSREAYGYTF. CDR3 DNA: TGTGCCACCAGCAGAGAGGCCTATGGCTACACCTTC.

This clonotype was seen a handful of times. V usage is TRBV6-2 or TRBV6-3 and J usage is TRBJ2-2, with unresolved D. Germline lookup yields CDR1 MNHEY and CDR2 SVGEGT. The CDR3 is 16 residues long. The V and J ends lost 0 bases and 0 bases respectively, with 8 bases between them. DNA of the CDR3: TGTGCCAGCAGTTACTCTATGGTACCGAACACCGGGGAGCTGTTTTTT. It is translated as CASSYSMVPNTGELFF.

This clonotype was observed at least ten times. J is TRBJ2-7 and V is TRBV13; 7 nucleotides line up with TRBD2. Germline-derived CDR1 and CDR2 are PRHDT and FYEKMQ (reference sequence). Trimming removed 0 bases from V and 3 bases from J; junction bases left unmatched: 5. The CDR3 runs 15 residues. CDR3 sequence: CASSLGGRAHYEQYF. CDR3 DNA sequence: TGTGCCAGCAGCTTAGGAGGGAGGGCCCACTACGAGCAGTACTTC.

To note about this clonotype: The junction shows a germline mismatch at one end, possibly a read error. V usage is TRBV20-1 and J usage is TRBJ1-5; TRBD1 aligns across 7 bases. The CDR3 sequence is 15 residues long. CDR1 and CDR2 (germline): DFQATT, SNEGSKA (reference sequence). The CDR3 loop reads CSVRETGLGNQPQHF. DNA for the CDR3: TGCAGTGTTAGAGAGACAGGGCTAGGCAATCAGCCCCAGCATTTT.

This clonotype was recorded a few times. As DNA, the CDR3 is TGTGCCATCAGGGCAGGGGGGGACACTGAAGCTTTCTTT. This encodes CAIRAGGDTEAFF. The chain couples TRBV10-3 to TRBJ1-1, with 7 bases fitting TRBD1. Trimming removed 6 bases from V and 3 bases from J; junction bases left unmatched: 4. This CDR3 is 13 amino acids long. Germline V gene sequence: CDR1 ENHRY, CDR2 SYGVKD.

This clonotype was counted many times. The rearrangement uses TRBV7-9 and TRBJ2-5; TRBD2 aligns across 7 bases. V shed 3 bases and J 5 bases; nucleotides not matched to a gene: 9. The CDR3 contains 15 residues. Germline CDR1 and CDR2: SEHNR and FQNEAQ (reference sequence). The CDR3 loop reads CASSFGAGMAETQYF. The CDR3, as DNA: TGTGCCAGCAGCTTCGGAGCGGGAATGGCGGAGACCCAGTACTTC.

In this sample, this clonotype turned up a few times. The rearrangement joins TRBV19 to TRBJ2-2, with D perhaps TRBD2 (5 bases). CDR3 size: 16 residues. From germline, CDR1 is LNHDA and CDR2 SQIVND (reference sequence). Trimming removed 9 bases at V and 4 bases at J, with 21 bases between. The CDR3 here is CASHPDSVSATGELFF. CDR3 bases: TGTGCCAGCCACCCGGACTCAGTATCGGCCACCGGGGAGCTGTTTTTT.

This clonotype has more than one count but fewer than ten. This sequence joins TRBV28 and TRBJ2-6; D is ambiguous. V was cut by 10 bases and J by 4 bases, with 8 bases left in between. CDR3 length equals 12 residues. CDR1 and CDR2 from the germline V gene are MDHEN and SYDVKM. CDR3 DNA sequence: TGTGCCACTCTCTCGGGGGCCAACGTCCTGACTTTC. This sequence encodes CATLSGANVLTF.

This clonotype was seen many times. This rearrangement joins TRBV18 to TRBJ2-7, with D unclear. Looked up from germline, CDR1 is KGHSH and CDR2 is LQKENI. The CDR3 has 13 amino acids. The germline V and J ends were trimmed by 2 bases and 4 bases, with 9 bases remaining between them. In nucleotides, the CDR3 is TGTGCCAGCTCACCAATTTGGGGATACGAGCAGTACTTC. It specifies CASSPIWGYEQYF.

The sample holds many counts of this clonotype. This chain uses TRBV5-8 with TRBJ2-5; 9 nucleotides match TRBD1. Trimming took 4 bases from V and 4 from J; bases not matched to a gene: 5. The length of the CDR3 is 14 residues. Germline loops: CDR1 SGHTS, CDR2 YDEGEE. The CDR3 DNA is TGTGCCAGCAGCAAGGGACAGGGCACAGAGACCCAGTACTTC. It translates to CASSKGQGTETQYF.

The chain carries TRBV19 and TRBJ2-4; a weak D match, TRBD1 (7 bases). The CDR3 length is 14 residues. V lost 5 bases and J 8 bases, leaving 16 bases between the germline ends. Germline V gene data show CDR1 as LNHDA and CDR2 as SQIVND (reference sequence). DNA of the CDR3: TGTGCCAGTAGTGTCAGGGGGGTTGCGGACATTCAGTACTTC. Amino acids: CASSVRGVADIQYF.

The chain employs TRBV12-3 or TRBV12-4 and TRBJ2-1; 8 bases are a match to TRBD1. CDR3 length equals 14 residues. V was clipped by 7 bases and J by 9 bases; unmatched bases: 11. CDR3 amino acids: CASTTRQGASEQFF. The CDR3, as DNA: TGTGCCAGCACTACGAGGCAGGGGGCTAGTGAGCAGTTCTTC.

The CDR3 DNA follows: TGTGCCAGCAGCGAGCGACAGGGCCACTACGAGCAGTACTTC. This encodes CASSERQGHYEQYF. This chain links TRBV5-8 with TRBJ2-7; 7 bases match TRBD1. This CDR3 is 14 amino acids long. Germline lookup yields CDR1 SGHTS and CDR2 YDEGEE. V shed 4 bases, J shed 3 bases, and the junction held 7 bases outside the gene matches.

The CDR3 here is CASSSTGTSSYNEQFF. In nucleotides, the CDR3 is TGTGCCAGCAGCTCGACAGGGACCAGCTCCTACAATGAGCAGTTCTTC. V is TRBV5-4 and J is TRBJ2-1; 7 nucleotides agree with TRBD1. Germline loops: CDR1 SGHNT, CDR2 YYREEE (reference sequence). V was clipped by 3 bases and J by 0 bases; unmatched bases: 6. This CDR3 comprises 16 residues.

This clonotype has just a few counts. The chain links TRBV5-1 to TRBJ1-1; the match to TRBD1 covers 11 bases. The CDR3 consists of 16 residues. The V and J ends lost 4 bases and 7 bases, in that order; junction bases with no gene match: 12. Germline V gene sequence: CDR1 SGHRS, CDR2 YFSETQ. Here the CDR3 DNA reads TGCGCCAGCAGCGCACACCTGGGACAGGGGGGACTTGAAGCTTTCTTT. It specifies CASSAHLGQGGLEAFF.

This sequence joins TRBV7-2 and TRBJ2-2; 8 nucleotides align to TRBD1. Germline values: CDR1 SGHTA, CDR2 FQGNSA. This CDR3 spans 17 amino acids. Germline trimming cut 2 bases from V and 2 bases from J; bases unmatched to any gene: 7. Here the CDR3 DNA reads TGTGCCAGCAGCTTAATTGGACAGGGACCTAACACCGGGGAGCTGTTTTTT. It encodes CASSLIGQGPNTGELFF.

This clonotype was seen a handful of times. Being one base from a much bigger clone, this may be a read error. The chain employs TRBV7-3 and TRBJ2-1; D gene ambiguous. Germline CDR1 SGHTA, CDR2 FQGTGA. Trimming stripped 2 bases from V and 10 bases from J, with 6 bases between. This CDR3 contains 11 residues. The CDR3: CASSLQEEQFF. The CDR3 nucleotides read TGTGCCAGCAGCTTACAGGAGGAGCAGTTCTTC.

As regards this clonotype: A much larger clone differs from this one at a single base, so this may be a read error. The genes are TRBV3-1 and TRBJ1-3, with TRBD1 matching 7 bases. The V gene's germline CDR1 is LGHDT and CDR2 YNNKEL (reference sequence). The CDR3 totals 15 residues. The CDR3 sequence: CASSPLGGSGNIIYF. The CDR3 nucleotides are TGTGCCAGCAGCCCGCTAGGGGGCTCTGGAAACATCATATATTTT.

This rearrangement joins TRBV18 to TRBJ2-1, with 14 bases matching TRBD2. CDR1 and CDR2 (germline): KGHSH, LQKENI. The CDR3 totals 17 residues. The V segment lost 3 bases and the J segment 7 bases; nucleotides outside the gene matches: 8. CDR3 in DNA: TGTGCCAGCTCACCGCCCGGACTAGCGGGAGGTGGGAATGAGCAGTTCTTC. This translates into CASSPPGLAGGGNEQFF.

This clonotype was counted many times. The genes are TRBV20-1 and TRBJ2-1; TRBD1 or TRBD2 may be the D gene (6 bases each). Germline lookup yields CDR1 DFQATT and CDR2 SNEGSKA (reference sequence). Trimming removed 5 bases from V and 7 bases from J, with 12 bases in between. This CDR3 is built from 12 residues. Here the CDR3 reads CSAGGLVNEQFF. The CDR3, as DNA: TGCAGTGCTGGGGGGCTGGTGAATGAGCAGTTCTTC.

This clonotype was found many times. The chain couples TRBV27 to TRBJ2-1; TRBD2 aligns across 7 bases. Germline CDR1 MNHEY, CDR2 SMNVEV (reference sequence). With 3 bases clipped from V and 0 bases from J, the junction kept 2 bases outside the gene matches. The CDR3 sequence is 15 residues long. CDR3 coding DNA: TGTGCCAGCAGTTTTACGGGGGGCTCCTACAATGAGCAGTTCTTC. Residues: CASSFTGGSYNEQFF.

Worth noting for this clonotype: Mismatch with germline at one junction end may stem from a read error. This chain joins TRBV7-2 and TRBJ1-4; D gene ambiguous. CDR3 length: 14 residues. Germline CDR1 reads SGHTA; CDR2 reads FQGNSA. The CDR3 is CASSAQRTIEKLFF. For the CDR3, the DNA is TGTGCCAGCAGCGCCCAAAGAACTATTGAAAAACTGTTTTTT.

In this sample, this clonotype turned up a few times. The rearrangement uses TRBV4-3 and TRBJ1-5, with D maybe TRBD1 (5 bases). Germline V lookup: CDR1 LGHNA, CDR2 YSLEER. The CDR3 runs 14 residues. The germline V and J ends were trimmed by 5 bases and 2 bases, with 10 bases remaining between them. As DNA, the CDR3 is TGCGCCAGCAGCGCGTCGGGGGGCAATCAGCCCCAGCATTTT. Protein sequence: CASSASGGNQPQHF.

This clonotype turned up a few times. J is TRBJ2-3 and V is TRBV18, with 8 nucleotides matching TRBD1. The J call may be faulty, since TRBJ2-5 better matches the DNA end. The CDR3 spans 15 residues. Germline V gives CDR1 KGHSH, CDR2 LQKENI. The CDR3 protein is CASSPPRTGYETQYF. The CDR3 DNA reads TGTGCCAGCTCACCACCGCGGACAGGGTATGAGACCCAGTACTTC.

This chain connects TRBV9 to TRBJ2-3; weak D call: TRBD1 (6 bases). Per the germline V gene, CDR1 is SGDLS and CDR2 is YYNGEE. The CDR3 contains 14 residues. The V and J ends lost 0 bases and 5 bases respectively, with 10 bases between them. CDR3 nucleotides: TGTGCCAGCAGCGTAGACAGGGCGGTAGATACGCAGTATTTT. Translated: CASSVDRAVDTQYF.

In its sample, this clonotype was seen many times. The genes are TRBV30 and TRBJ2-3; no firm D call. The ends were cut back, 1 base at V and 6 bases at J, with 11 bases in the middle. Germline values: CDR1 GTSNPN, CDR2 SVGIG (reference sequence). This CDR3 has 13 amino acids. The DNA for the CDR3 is TGTGCCTGGAGTGCACTGTTGCGGGATACGCAGTATTTT. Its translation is CAWSALLRDTQYF.